The 9 T cell receptor beta chains listed next were all sequenced from one sample in a study of T cells after yellow fever vaccination. MiXCR, run by TCRdb on the 5' RACE reads, gives a single entry per CDR3 protein. The data show over 250,000 distinct CDR3 sequences, with about 5.2% seen just once and more than 3% held by the top ten. The specimen was CD4+ T cells sorted from PBMCs, collected on the day of the yellow fever booster vaccination. The receptors come from a man younger than 30 who received the YFV17D yellow fever vaccine.

This chain uses TRBV5-1 with TRBJ2-3; TRBD2 matches 7 bases. The junction had 5 bases not matched to a gene; V was cut back by 0 bases and J by 1 base. The length of the CDR3 is 16 residues. CDR1 and CDR2 from the germline V gene are SGHRS and YFSETQ. Here the CDR3 reads CASSLGPSGGTDTQYF. CDR3 sequence (DNA): TGCGCCAGCAGCTTGGGGCCTAGCGGAGGCACAGATACGCAGTATTTT. The variable domain in full, with the rest retrieved from reference TRBV5-1 and TRBJ2-3, is KAGVTQTPRYLIKTRGQQVTLSCSPISGHRSVSWYQQTPGQGLQFLFEYFSETQRNKGNFPGRFSGRQFSNSRSEMNVSTLELGDSALYLCASSLGPSGGTDTQYFGPGTRLTVL.

This clonotype was counted at least ten times. The rearrangement joins TRBV15 to TRBJ1-2; D unresolved. V lost 0 bases and J 8 bases, leaving 13 bases between the germline ends. The CDR3 sequence is 14 residues long. CDR1 LNHNV and CDR2 YYDKDF come from the germline V gene (reference sequence). The CDR3: CATSRDYGGVGYTF. The DNA for the CDR3 is TGTGCCACCAGCAGAGATTACGGCGGGGTAGGCTACACCTTC.

The J gene is TRBJ1-1, the V gene TRBV20-1; tentative D call: TRBD1 (6 bases). In germline, CDR1 is DFQATT, CDR2 SNEGSKA (reference sequence). The CDR3 has 12 residues. The CDR3 nucleotides read TGCAGCGCCCCCGGAGCGGGGGCGGGGGCTTTCTTT. This encodes CSAPGAGAGAFF.

The rearrangement uses TRBV5-4 and TRBJ2-7, with unresolved D. The germline gives CDR1 SGHNT, CDR2 YYREEE (reference sequence). The length of the CDR3 is 12 residues. V was pared by 2 bases and J by 6 bases, with 9 bases between. CDR3 region: CASSLTGGEQYF. The CDR3, as DNA: TGTGCCAGCAGCTTAACCGGTGGCGAGCAGTACTTC.

The chain couples TRBV24-1 to TRBJ2-3, with D maybe TRBD2 (5 bases). Trimming cost V 9 bases and J 5 bases, with 14 bases left between them. There are 13 residues in the CDR3. Germline loops: CDR1 KGHDR, CDR2 SFDVKD. Written as DNA, the CDR3 is TGTGCCACCTCCCAAGACGGGGTAGATACGCAGTATTTT. This encodes CATSQDGVDTQYF.

This clonotype occurred a few times. The V gene is TRBV20-1, the J gene TRBJ2-5; a weak D match, TRBD1 (6 bases). Between the trimmed V and J ends, which lost 5 bases and 5 bases, there was a span of 18 bases. The CDR3 length is 14 residues. CDR1 DFQATT and CDR2 SNEGSKA come from the germline V gene (reference sequence). CDR3: CSAPKHDRTETQYF. The CDR3 DNA sequence: TGCAGTGCTCCGAAGCATGACAGGACTGAGACCCAGTACTTC.

This clonotype was seen many times. Here the CDR3 DNA reads TGTGCCAGCACGGGACAGGGGTACACTGAAGCTTTCTTT. Protein sequence: CASTGQGYTEAFF. The gene calls are TRBV27 and TRBJ1-1, with 10 bases matching TRBD1. CDR1 and CDR2 from the germline V gene are MNHEY and SMNVEV (reference sequence). With 7 bases clipped from V and 3 bases from J, the junction kept 2 bases outside the gene matches. CDR3 length equals 13 residues.

This clonotype was observed a few times. This rearrangement joins TRBV14 to TRBJ1-2; 7 bases line up with TRBD1. V dropped 4 bases and J dropped 2; count of bases not matched to a gene: 4. CDR3 size: 14 residues. In germline, CDR1 is SGHDN, CDR2 FVKESK. The CDR3 DNA is TGTGCCAGCAGCCCCAACAGGGGAAACTATGGCTACACCTTC. Translating it yields CASSPNRGNYGYTF.

This clonotype was seen repeatedly, ten times or more. V is TRBV5-1 and J is TRBJ1-1; D unclear. This CDR3 comprises 12 residues. The V end was cut by 5 bases, the J end by 1 base, with 6 bases between. Germline V lookup: CDR1 SGHRS, CDR2 YFSETQ. The CDR3 DNA is TGCGCCAGCAGATCCGGGAACACTGAAGCTTTCTTT. Translation gives CASRSGNTEAFF.